Presented here are 31 T cell receptor beta chains from one specimen sequenced in a study of T cells in Graves' hyperthyroidism and ophthalmopathy. From RNA transcripts, TCR beta CDR3 regions were amplified. HTBI primers were the set used in a first-round RT-PCR of the TCR CDR3. One entry per CDR3 protein results from TCRdb running MiXCR on the multiplex PCR reads. The sample comprises about 640,000 distinct CDR3 sequences, roughly 20% of which are singletons, and 34% rests with the top ten. The sequenced sample consisted of blood. These TCRs come from a man under 40 with Graves' ophthalmopathy.

V gene TRBV6-1 combines with J gene TRBJ1-6; 7 positions match TRBD1. The V gene end was trimmed by 0 bases and the J gene end by 10 bases; junction bases not matched to a gene: 6. The CDR3 has 15 amino acids. CDR1 is MNHNS, CDR2 SASEGT, per germline. CDR3 protein: CASSEAPGGESPLHF. The DNA for the CDR3 is TGTGCCAGCAGTGAAGCGCCAGGGGGAGAATCACCCCTCCACTTT.

A few counts support this clonotype. This chain joins TRBV5-1 and TRBJ2-1; 12 nucleotides line up with TRBD2. The J segment lost 9 bases and the V segment lost 1 base, leaving 11 bases of the junction unmatched. Germline CDR1 SGHRS, CDR2 YFSETQ. The CDR3 sequence is 17 residues long. The CDR3 nucleotides are TGCGCCAGCAGCTTGAACCCGCTAGCGGGAGGGTGGAGTGAGCAGTTCTTC. This sequence encodes CASSLNPLAGGWSEQFF.

The chain carries TRBV11-2 and TRBJ2-3; D is uncertain. Germline CDR1 is SGHAT and CDR2 is FQNNGV. The CDR3 loop spans 15 amino acids. Trimming left V 0 bases short and J 1 base short, with 8 bases between. The CDR3 loop reads CASSLENRGTDTQYF. As DNA, the CDR3 is TGTGCCAGCAGCTTAGAGAATAGGGGCACAGATACGCAGTATTTT.

This clonotype was seen at least ten times. The chain links TRBV7-2 to TRBJ2-7, with a weak D call TRBD2 (5 bases). CDR3 length: 13 amino acids. Germline loops: CDR1 SGHTA, CDR2 FQGNSA. The ends were cut back, 8 bases at V and 3 bases at J, with 14 bases in the middle. CDR3 nucleotides: TGTGCCAGCGCTAGCTCAAAGGACTACGAGCAGTACTTC. Translation gives CASASSKDYEQYF.

This clonotype was counted only a few times. The CDR3 nucleotides are TGCAGTGTTCCGCCCGGATATAACTATGGCTACACCTTC. Its protein is CSVPPGYNYGYTF. The genes are TRBV20-1 and TRBJ1-2, with no clear D. The V end lost 7 bases, the J end lost 1 base, and 13 bases lay between the germline ends. CDR3 length equals 13 residues. The V gene's germline CDR1 is DFQATT and CDR2 SNEGSKA (reference sequence).

In its sample, this clonotype was seen a few times. The genes are TRBV28 and TRBJ2-7, with D tentatively TRBD2 (5 bases). Trimming removed 11 bases from V and 4 bases from J, with 21 bases in between. The CDR3 length is 14 residues. CDR1 and CDR2 (germline): MDHEN, SYDVKM. The DNA for the CDR3 is TGTGCCTCGAGCCTGGGAGATGGGATATACGAGCAGTACTTC. It specifies CASSLGDGIYEQYF.

This clonotype was counted between two and nine times. The rearrangement uses TRBV20-1 and TRBJ2-6, with D possibly being TRBD1 or TRBD2 (5 bases each). V lost 5 bases and J 2 bases, leaving 16 bases between the germline ends. The CDR3 has 16 residues. Germline V gene lookup returns CDR1 DFQATT and CDR2 SNEGSKA (reference sequence). CDR3 coding DNA: TGCAGTGCTCCCGACTACCGGGACCCTGGGGCCAACGTCCTGACTTTC. It is translated as CSAPDYRDPGANVLTF.

A few counts support this clonotype. The V gene is TRBV28, the J gene TRBJ2-5; 8 nucleotides align to TRBD1. Germline V gene sequence: CDR1 MDHEN, CDR2 SYDVKM. The CDR3 is made up of 13 amino acids. V gave up 6 bases and J gave up 4 bases; unmatched junction bases: 4. In nucleotides, the CDR3 is TGTGCCAGCAGCCGGACAGGGAGAGAGACCCAGTACTTC. Translation gives CASSRTGRETQYF.

The sample holds many counts of this clonotype. The rearrangement joins TRBV7-2 to TRBJ2-7, with 13 positions matching TRBD2. V shed 2 bases and J 4 bases; nucleotides not matched to a gene: 8. The length of the CDR3 is 17 residues. Germline lookup yields CDR1 SGHTA and CDR2 FQGNSA. CDR3 DNA sequence: TGTGCCAGCAGCTTACACGGTCCGGGACTAGCGGGATACGAGCAGTACTTC. It specifies CASSLHGPGLAGYEQYF.

This clonotype was seen many times. The chain has TRBV6-1 and TRBJ2-7, with 7 bases fitting TRBD2. CDR1 MNHNS and CDR2 SASEGT come from the germline V gene. Trimming at V came to 5 bases and at J to 5 bases, leaving 9 bases not matched to a gene. The CDR3 consists of 14 residues. The CDR3 DNA is TGTGCCAGCAGTCACAACGGGGGGAGGGACGAGCAGTACTTC. Amino acids: CASSHNGGRDEQYF.

The genes are TRBV6-5 and TRBJ2-2, with a tentative D call TRBD2 (8 bases). CDR1 and CDR2 from the germline V gene are MNHEY and SVGAGI. Trimming cost V 4 bases and J 7 bases, with 16 bases left between them. This CDR3 spans 15 amino acids. Here the CDR3 reads CASSSGRGRIGELFF. The CDR3 nucleotides read TGTGCCAGCAGTTCCGGGAGGGGGCGCATCGGGGAGCTGTTTTTT.

With respect to this clonotype: Mismatch with germline at one junction end may stem from a read error. The rearrangement joins TRBV14 to TRBJ2-5, with 9 bases that match TRBD1. Germline assignment: CDR1 SGHDN and CDR2 FVKESK. The CDR3 runs 13 residues. CDR3 region: CAITQGAGETQCF. The CDR3 nucleotides read TGTGCCATCACACAGGGGGCCGGAGAGACCCAGTGCTTC.

This clonotype occurred a few times. This chain joins TRBV28 and TRBJ2-7; TRBD2 might be the D (6 bases). The CDR3 contains 13 residues. V lost 2 bases, J lost 3 bases, and 8 bases lay in between. CDR1 and CDR2 from the germline V gene are MDHEN and SYDVKM. The CDR3 here is CASSLRDFYEQYF. The CDR3, as DNA: TGTGCCAGCAGTTTAAGGGACTTCTACGAGCAGTACTTC.

V usage is TRBV28 and J usage is TRBJ2-5, with TRBD1 matching 10 bases. J gave up 5 bases and V 2 bases, and 8 bases lay outside the gene matches. There are 16 residues in the CDR3. Germline V gene sequence: CDR1 MDHEN, CDR2 SYDVKM. The CDR3: CASSLAGTGDWETQYF. The CDR3 DNA follows: TGTGCCAGCAGTTTAGCCGGGACAGGGGATTGGGAGACCCAGTACTTC.

This clonotype appeared once. The chain links TRBV30 to TRBJ2-1, with D possibly TRBD2 on 5 matching bases. Germline V gene data show CDR1 as GTSNPN and CDR2 as SVGIG (reference sequence). Trimming shortened V by 1 base and J by 1 base, and 11 bases separated the two germline ends. The CDR3 covers 15 residues. DNA for the CDR3: TGTGCCTGGAGTGCCTCCGGGATATCCTACAATGAGCAGTTCTTC. Protein sequence: CAWSASGISYNEQFF.

The CDR3: CASSYSEGSFPYEQYF. CDR3 sequence (DNA): TGTGCCAGCAGTTACTCTGAGGGGTCTTTTCCCTACGAGCAGTACTTC. The chain is built from TRBV6-6 and TRBJ2-7; D is perhaps TRBD1 or TRBD2 (5 bases each). The germline gives CDR1 MNHNY, CDR2 SVGAGI (reference sequence). This CDR3 region has 16 residues. Deletions cut 0 bases from V and 2 bases from J, with 14 bases between.

This chain connects TRBV18 to TRBJ1-1; 11 bases line up with TRBD1. The CDR3 is 14 residues long. The V segment lost 5 bases and the J segment 3 bases; nucleotides outside the gene matches: 2. Germline lookup yields CDR1 KGHSH and CDR2 LQKENI. The CDR3 loop reads CASSGTGGDTEAFF. The CDR3, as DNA: TGTGCCAGCTCAGGGACAGGGGGTGACACTGAAGCTTTCTTT.

The genes are TRBV30 and TRBJ2-3; D is ambiguous. The germline V gene encodes CDR1 GTSNPN and CDR2 SVGIG (reference sequence). The germline V and J ends were trimmed by 5 bases and 2 bases, with 17 bases remaining between them. This CDR3 is built from 15 residues. CDR3 nucleotide sequence: TGTGCCTGGGGCTCTGGGGTGGCAACCACAGATACGCAGTATTTT. This gives the protein CAWGSGVATTDTQYF.

Ten or more counts support this clonotype. The chain couples TRBV5-1 to TRBJ2-1; 8 positions match TRBD2. CDR1 is SGHRS and CDR2 is YFSETQ in the germline V gene. Unmatched junction bases numbered 14, after V lost 1 base and J lost 8 bases. The CDR3 spans 17 residues. DNA for the CDR3: TGCGCCAGCAGCTTGCCCGTTCTTACGGGAGGGCAGGATGAGCAGTTCTTC. The encoded protein is CASSLPVLTGGQDEQFF.

This clonotype was observed a handful of times. This rearrangement joins TRBV29-1 to TRBJ1-1, with 8 bases aligning to TRBD1. CDR1 and CDR2 (germline): SQVTM, ANQGSEA. This CDR3 is built from 15 residues. Germline trimming cut 7 bases from V and 0 bases from J; bases unmatched to any gene: 10. CDR3: CSAGTGLDMNTEAFF. The CDR3 DNA reads TGCAGCGCAGGGACAGGCCTCGACATGAACACTGAAGCTTTCTTT.

The chain couples TRBV4-1 to TRBJ2-1; D possibly corresponds to TRBD1 (5 bases). Germline V gene data show CDR1 as MGHRA and CDR2 as YSYEKL. V was clipped by 2 bases and J by 5 bases, with 7 bases between them. This CDR3 is 13 amino acids long. The CDR3 nucleotides are TGCGCCAGCAGCCAACGACAGAACAATGAGCAGTTCTTC. Translating it yields CASSQRQNNEQFF.

The table lists this clonotype with many counts. The chain combines TRBV28 with TRBJ2-1, with TRBD2 matching over 13 bases. This CDR3 is 18 amino acids long. With 6 bases clipped from V and 0 bases from J, the junction kept 8 bases outside the gene matches. Germline V lookup: CDR1 MDHEN, CDR2 SYDVKM. The CDR3 region is CASSGLAGVRSSYNEQFF. As DNA, the CDR3 is TGTGCCAGCAGCGGACTAGCGGGAGTCCGCTCCTCCTACAATGAGCAGTTCTTC. Combining the CDR3 with reference TRBV28 and TRBJ2-1 gives the whole variable domain DVKVTQSSRYLVKRTGEKVFLECVQDMDHENMFWYRQDPGLGLRLIYFSYDVKMKEKGDIPEGYSVSREKKERFSLILESASTNQTSMYLCASSGLAGVRSSYNEQFFGPGTRLTVL.

This clonotype turned up a few times. The chain uses TRBV10-3 and TRBJ2-3; D not certain. Germline-derived CDR1 and CDR2 are ENHRY and SYGVKD. V was trimmed by 2 bases and J by 0 bases, leaving 12 bases between them. The CDR3 has 16 amino acids. CDR3: CAISEPSGVSTDTQYF. The CDR3 DNA reads TGTGCCATCAGTGAGCCATCTGGGGTGAGCACAGATACGCAGTATTTT.

J is TRBJ1-1 and V is TRBV19; 7 nucleotides match TRBD1. J was trimmed by 7 bases and V by 6 bases; bases with no gene match: 14. The CDR3 contains 15 residues. Per germline, CDR1 LNHDA and CDR2 SQIVND (reference sequence). The CDR3 bases are TGTGCCAGTAGCCGCCTCGCCGGGACAGAGAATGAAGCTTTCTTT. Amino acids: CASSRLAGTENEAFF. Based on the CDR3 plus reference TRBV19 and TRBJ1-1, the full variable domain is DGGITQSPKYLFRKEGQNVTLSCEQNLNHDAMYWYRQDPGQGLRLIYYSQIVNDFQKGDIAEGYSVSREKKESFPLTVTSAQKNPTAFYLCASSRLAGTENEAFFGQGTRLTVV.

This clonotype was seen at least ten times. The rearrangement links TRBV2 to TRBJ1-5, with a weak D call TRBD1 (5 bases). V was trimmed by 11 bases and J by 3 bases, leaving 17 bases between them. CDR1 and CDR2 from the germline V gene are SNHLY and FYNNEI. The CDR3 totals 14 residues. Here the CDR3 reads CAGGDGKINQPQHF. The CDR3 nucleotides are TGTGCCGGAGGGGACGGGAAAATCAATCAGCCCCAGCATTTT.

The chain carries TRBV28 and TRBJ2-7, with 7 bases identical to TRBD2. V lost 6 bases and J lost 4; bases outside the gene matches: 15. The CDR3 covers 16 residues. CDR1 and CDR2 (germline): MDHEN, SYDVKM. CDR3 sequence reads: CASSPRTGGIFYEQYF. The CDR3 coding sequence is TGTGCCAGCAGCCCCCGGACGGGGGGTATTTTTTACGAGCAGTACTTC.

The chain employs TRBV24-1 and TRBJ1-5; D not certain. This CDR3 has 13 residues. The germline gives CDR1 KGHDR, CDR2 SFDVKD. V was trimmed by 4 bases and J by 0 bases, leaving 3 bases between them. CDR3 protein: CATSEHSNQPQHF. CDR3 DNA: TGTGCCACCAGTGAACATAGCAATCAGCCCCAGCATTTT.

This chain connects TRBV20-1 to TRBJ2-1, with TRBD2 matching over 9 bases. The ends lost 3 bases at V and 7 bases at J; junction bases unmatched: 10. Germline V CDR1 and CDR2: DFQATT, SNEGSKA (reference sequence). The CDR3 runs 15 residues. The CDR3 loop reads CSASLLAGGRNEQFF. Written as DNA, the CDR3 is TGCAGTGCTAGCCTCCTGGCGGGAGGGCGGAATGAGCAGTTCTTC.

This clonotype was seen a few times. The V call is TRBV20-1, the J call TRBJ2-3; possible D gene TRBD1, 5 bases. The CDR3 spans 14 residues. The V gene lost 2 bases and the J gene lost 2 bases, with 11 bases spanning the gap. From germline, CDR1 is DFQATT and CDR2 SNEGSKA (reference sequence). The CDR3 bases are TGCAGTGCTAGAACCCTAGGGGACACAGATACGCAGTATTTT. Encoded protein: CSARTLGDTDTQYF.

Many counts were recorded for this clonotype. The chain is built from TRBV2 and TRBJ1-5; the D is unclear. The CDR3 consists of 14 residues. In germline, CDR1 is SNHLY, CDR2 FYNNEI. V shed 3 bases and J shed 7 bases, with 13 bases lying between them. CDR3 nucleotide sequence: TGTGCCAGCAGTGATGGAAGTCCGGGACAGCCCCAGCATTTT. It translates to CASSDGSPGQPQHF.

This clonotype was observed many times. The chain is built from TRBV27 and TRBJ1-6, with 10 bases matching TRBD1. The CDR3 spans 14 residues. Unmatched junction bases numbered 4, after V lost 5 bases and J lost 9 bases. CDR1 is MNHEY, CDR2 SMNVEV, per germline (reference sequence). The CDR3 reads CASSMTGGVSPLHF. CDR3 in DNA: TGTGCCAGCAGTATGACAGGGGGCGTTTCACCCCTCCACTTT.